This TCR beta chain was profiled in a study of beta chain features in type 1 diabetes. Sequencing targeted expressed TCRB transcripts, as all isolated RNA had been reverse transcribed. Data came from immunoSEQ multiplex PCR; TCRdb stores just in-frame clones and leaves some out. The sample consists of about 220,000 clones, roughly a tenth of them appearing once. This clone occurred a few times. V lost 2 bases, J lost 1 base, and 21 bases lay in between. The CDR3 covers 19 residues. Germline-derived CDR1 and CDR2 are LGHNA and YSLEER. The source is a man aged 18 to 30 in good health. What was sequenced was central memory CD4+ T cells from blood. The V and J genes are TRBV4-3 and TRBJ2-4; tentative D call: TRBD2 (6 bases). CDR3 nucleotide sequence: TGCGCCAGCAGCCAAACACTCCCACCGGGAGTAGGGGCCAAAAACATTCAGTACTTC. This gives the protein CASSQTLPPGVGAKNIQYF.